The 17 T cell receptor beta chains presented below share a single source sample, sequenced in a study. TCRdb ran MiXCR on the 5' RACE reads and lists one entry per CDR3 protein. The table includes tens of thousands of distinct CDR3 sequences, around 26% detected once. Material for sequencing was naive CD4+ T cells sorted from blood. This sample's subset: naive CD4+ T cells, CD4+CD45RA+CD25-. The source is a female donor with breast cancer.

The V gene is TRBV10-3, the J gene TRBJ1-6; a possible D gene is TRBD1 (5 bases). The germline gives CDR1 ENHRY, CDR2 SYGVKD. Trimming took off 4 bases at V and 6 bases at J, with 7 bases between the two ends. The CDR3 consists of 13 residues. CDR3 protein: CAISVGGNSPLHF. The DNA of the CDR3 is TGTGCCATCAGTGTTGGGGGTAATTCACCCCTCCACTTT.

CDR3 coding DNA: TGTGCCAGCAGTGTGAATAGCGGGGGATACAATGAGCAGTTCTTC. Its protein product is CASSVNSGGYNEQFF. This chain connects TRBV6-1 to TRBJ2-1; TRBD2 matches at 9 bases. Germline values: CDR1 MNHNS, CDR2 SASEGT. The CDR3 totals 15 residues. The V and J ends lost 4 bases and 4 bases, in that order; junction bases with no gene match: 5.

In its sample, this clonotype was seen a few times. The rearrangement uses TRBV12-3 or TRBV12-4 and TRBJ2-3; D might be TRBD1 or TRBD2, each matching 5 bases. The CDR3 consists of 14 residues. V was clipped by 6 bases and J by 8 bases, with 18 bases between them. Here the CDR3 DNA reads TGTGCCAGCAGCTCCACCGGGGCCCGGGGTACGCAGTATTTT. It yields the protein CASSSTGARGTQYF.

V usage is TRBV24-1 and J usage is TRBJ2-2; D perhaps matches TRBD2 (5 bases). With 7 bases removed from V and 3 bases from J, the gap between germline ends came to 17 bases. From germline, CDR1 is KGHDR and CDR2 SFDVKD. The CDR3 is made up of 16 amino acids. DNA of the CDR3: TGTGCCACCAGGGAAACCAGGAGGATCGACACCGGGGAGCTGTTTTTT. This translates into CATRETRRIDTGELFF.

The chain uses TRBV11-2 and TRBJ2-3; D not resolved. V lost 5 bases, J lost 6 bases, and 21 bases lay in between. Germline loops: CDR1 SGHAT, CDR2 FQNNGV. The CDR3 consists of 16 residues. The CDR3 spells CASSPGASLVVDTQYF. The CDR3 DNA reads as TGTGCCAGCAGCCCCGGCGCTAGTTTGGTAGTTGATACGCAGTATTTT.

The J gene is TRBJ2-2, the V gene TRBV4-2; the match to TRBD1 covers 8 bases. After removal of 9 bases from V and 2 bases from J, the junction contained 5 bases not matched to a gene. The CDR3 sequence is 14 residues long. Germline CDR1 reads LGHNA; CDR2 reads YNFKEQ. CDR3 residues: CARGTGSNTGELFF. The CDR3 nucleotides are TGTGCCAGGGGGACAGGAAGCAACACCGGGGAGCTGTTTTTT.

Concerning this clonotype: With a much larger clone just one base away, this may be a read error. The chain uses TRBV5-1 and TRBJ1-5, with D uncertain. Trimming removed 0 bases from V and 7 bases from J, with 8 bases in between. The CDR3 loop spans 13 amino acids. Germline V lookup: CDR1 SGHRS, CDR2 YFSETQ. CDR3 amino acids: CASSLGPDQPQHF. The CDR3 DNA sequence: TGCGCCAGCAGCTTGGGCCCTGACCAGCCCCAGCATTTT.

This clonotype appeared many times. This rearrangement joins TRBV7-9 to TRBJ1-2; 7 bases match TRBD1. Germline-derived CDR1 and CDR2 are SEHNR and FQNEAQ (reference sequence). V lost 5 bases to trimming and J lost 4 bases; unmatched junction nucleotides: 4. The CDR3 has 13 amino acids. The CDR3: CASSQGGSYGYTF. CDR3 bases: TGTGCCAGCAGCCAGGGGGGATCCTATGGCTACACCTTC. Full variable domain (outside the CDR3, taken from reference TRBV7-9 and TRBJ1-2): DTGVSQNPRHKITKRGQNVTFRCDPISEHNRLYWYRQTLGQGPEFLTYFQNEAQLEKSRLLSDRFSAERPKGSFSTLEIQRTEQGDSAMYLCASSQGGSYGYTFGSGTRLTVV.

V gene TRBV7-8 combines with J gene TRBJ2-5; 9 bases fit TRBD2. V trimming: 5 bases; J trimming: 4 bases; junction bases outside the gene matches: 11. The CDR3 runs to 16 residues. From germline, CDR1 is SGHVS and CDR2 FQNEAQ. The CDR3 DNA sequence: TGTGCCAGCAGCAGAGCTAGCGGGATAACGCGAGAGACCCAGTACTTC. This codes for CASSRASGITRETQYF.

This clonotype was seen a few times. This chain links TRBV4-2 with TRBJ1-1; no clear D. Trimming shortened V by 0 bases and J by 1 base, and 6 bases separated the two germline ends. The CDR3 is 14 residues long. Germline V lookup: CDR1 LGHNA, CDR2 YNFKEQ. The CDR3 spells CASSQDSENTEAFF. CDR3 DNA: TGTGCCAGCAGCCAAGATAGTGAGAACACTGAAGCTTTCTTT.

This clonotype was observed a few times. The chain links TRBV28 to TRBJ2-6; D is unclear. CDR1 and CDR2 (germline): MDHEN, SYDVKM. The V end was cut by 2 bases, the J end by 1 base, with 6 bases between. The CDR3 extends over 15 amino acids. The CDR3 reads CASSLPGSGANVLTF. Here the CDR3 DNA reads TGTGCCAGCAGTTTACCCGGTTCTGGGGCCAACGTCCTGACTTTC.

This clonotype occurred a few times. The chain uses TRBV9 and TRBJ1-2; D perhaps matches TRBD1 (5 bases). Trimming pared 4 bases from V and 7 bases from J, leaving 17 bases between. There are 14 residues in the CDR3. Germline-derived CDR1 and CDR2 are SGDLS and YYNGEE. The CDR3 is CASSLNTGLVGYTF. CDR3 nucleotides: TGTGCCAGCAGCCTGAACACAGGACTAGTTGGCTACACCTTC.

The chain employs TRBV12-3 or TRBV12-4 and TRBJ2-2, with D perhaps being TRBD1 or TRBD2 (5 bases each). Trimming shortened V by 5 bases and J by 5 bases, and 15 bases separated the two germline ends. The CDR3 is 15 amino acids. The CDR3: CASSLGTVKTGELFF. The CDR3 coding sequence is TGTGCCAGCAGTCTAGGGACGGTTAAGACCGGGGAGCTGTTTTTT.

Comment on this clonotype: The CDR3 does not end in the conserved phenylalanine or tryptophan, so this is likely a read error. The rearrangement uses TRBV15 and TRBJ2-5; TRBD1 agrees at 8 bases. Trimming at V came to 11 bases and at J to 5 bases, leaving 10 bases not matched to a gene. There are 13 residues in the CDR3. The germline CDR1 and CDR2 sequences are LNHNV and YYDKDF (reference sequence). CDR3 nucleotide sequence: TGTGCCTCCAACGCAGGGGGCATGGAGACCCAGTACCTC. Protein sequence: CASNAGGMETQYL.

This clonotype was seen ten or more times. CDR3 in DNA: TGCAGTGCTCTCGGACAAGTGGAGACCCAGTACTTC. Its protein product is CSALGQVETQYF. The chain links TRBV20-1 to TRBJ2-5, with D tentatively TRBD1 (5 bases). CDR3 size: 12 residues. Germline lookup yields CDR1 DFQATT and CDR2 SNEGSKA (reference sequence). V lost 5 bases, J lost 5 bases, and 12 bases lay in between.

In this sample, this clonotype turned up many times. The rearrangement links TRBV4-1 to TRBJ2-3, with 10 positions matching TRBD2. There are 16 residues in the CDR3. After removal of 4 bases from V and 4 bases from J, the junction contained 8 bases not matched to a gene. The germline V gene has CDR1 MGHRA and CDR2 YSYEKL. The CDR3 spells CASSPQPAGGPDTQYF. In DNA form, the CDR3 reads TGCGCCAGCAGCCCCCAACCAGCGGGAGGGCCAGATACGCAGTATTTT.

Within the sample, this clonotype is medium-sized (0.01 to 0.1%). V gene TRBV12-3 or TRBV12-4 combines with J gene TRBJ1-1; TRBD1 agrees at 10 bases. CDR3 length equals 15 residues. V was pared by 7 bases and J by 6 bases, with 11 bases of the junction left unmatched. The CDR3 protein is CASTATRTGGPEAFF. Here the CDR3 DNA reads TGTGCCAGCACCGCGACCAGGACAGGGGGACCTGAAGCTTTCTTT.